This TCR beta chain was profiled in a study of monozygotic twins with inflammatory bowel disease. This CDR3 contains 16 residues. Germline CDR1 and CDR2: SGHRS and YFSETQ. Concerning this clonotype itself: The target antigen is unknown.

TCR libraries were prepared from approximately 4,000 ng total RNA each. No DNA is given; TCRdb re-called the 5' RACE reads and lists each CDR3 protein once. This repertoire includes approximately 300,000 distinct CDR3 sequences. Study-level findings and limits: Among twins, concordant and discordant pairs did not differ in repertoire similarity, possibly from limited power.

The rearrangement joins TRBV5-1 to TRBJ2-1; TCRdb's D gene call, TRBD2, goes unchecked for lack of DNA. The sequence came from a human donor with ulcerative colitis or Crohn's disease, or a healthy co-twin of an affected twin (not recorded which). The specimen sequenced was blood. CDR3 amino acids: CASSLSLLADNFEQFF.